This T cell receptor beta chain was profiled in a study of vaccination and CD4 T cells after COVID-19. Sequenced with the Oncomine TCR Beta short-read assay was DNA taken from cultured CD4+ T cells. TCRdb reprocessed the PCR reads via MiXCR and lists one record per CDR3 protein. The repertoire consists of about 15,000 distinct CDR3 sequences, with under 65% occurring once and the leading ten covering approximately 7.3%. From germline, CDR1 is MNHEY and CDR2 SVGAGI. CDR3 size: 15 residues. V lost 0 bases to trimming and J lost 5 bases, with 13 bases between them. Noted treatment: roughly 10-day PBMC culture with coronavirus spike peptide pools or control peptides (ViraFEST assay). As for this clonotype: The target antigen is unknown.

Input material: CD4+ T cells from blood, cultured in vitro. The chain has TRBV6-5 and TRBJ1-1; D unresolved. The source is a human donor who had recovered from COVID-19. The CDR3 sequence is CASSYSMVTGTEAFF. The CDR3, as DNA: TGTGCCAGCAGTTACTCGATGGTGACCGGGACTGAAGCTTTCTTT.